Following are 10 T cell receptor beta chains from one sample sequenced in a study of blood T cell repertoires in COVID-19. Clones were read by immunoSEQ multiplex PCR, and TCRdb kept only the in-frame ones, dropping some. The sample has around 310,000 clones, around 92% seen once. The sample taken for sequencing was PBMCs or T cells enriched from blood (not recorded which). Receptors originate from a woman aged 25-40 years who had recovered from COVID-19.

DNA for the CDR3: TGTGCCAGTGTAATTGGGGGCGTTGGCTATGGCTACACCTTC. Protein sequence: CASVIGGVGYGYTF. The chain carries TRBV19 and TRBJ1-2, with D perhaps TRBD1 (6 bases). CDR1 is LNHDA, CDR2 SQIVND, per germline (reference sequence). The CDR3 is made up of 14 amino acids. Trimming took 8 bases from V and 4 from J, leaving 17 bases between them.

V and J are TRBV11-2 and TRBJ1-1; possibly TRBD1 for D (5 bases). Germline CDR1 is SGHAT and CDR2 is FQNNGV. Trimming took off 6 bases at V and 1 base at J, with 12 bases between the two ends. This CDR3 comprises 14 residues. The CDR3 nucleotides are TGTGCCAGCAGGGGGGGGTTAGAGAACACTGAAGCTTTCTTT. It specifies CASRGGLENTEAFF.

The chain carries TRBV11-2 and TRBJ2-7; a possible D gene is TRBD2 (5 bases). The CDR3 totals 12 residues. V lost 5 bases and J 7 bases, leaving 12 bases between the germline ends. CDR1 is SGHAT and CDR2 is FQNNGV in the germline V gene. The CDR3 DNA follows: TGTGCCAGCAGCGTGGGTCCGGGGGAGCAGTACTTC. Its protein is CASSVGPGEQYF.

The gene calls are TRBV7-2 and TRBJ2-1, with 10 bases aligning to TRBD1. The CDR3 has 16 amino acids. In germline, CDR1 is SGHTA, CDR2 FQGNSA. V dropped 5 bases and J dropped 7; count of bases not matched to a gene: 11. CDR3 in amino acids: CASSALTGTGENEQFF. CDR3 coding DNA: TGTGCCAGCAGCGCACTGACCGGGACAGGGGAGAATGAGCAGTTCTTC.

V and J are TRBV6-5 and TRBJ1-3, with 8 bases identical to TRBD1. The CDR3 loop spans 16 amino acids. CDR1 and CDR2 from the germline V gene are MNHEY and SVGAGI. Trimming at V came to 2 bases and at J to 0 bases, leaving 3 bases not matched to a gene. This chain's CDR3 is CASSYQTGGSGNTIYF. CDR3 in DNA: TGTGCCAGCAGTTACCAAACAGGGGGCTCTGGAAACACCATATATTTT.

This chain connects TRBV2 to TRBJ2-5, with D perhaps matching TRBD2 (6 bases). Trimming stripped 8 bases from V and 5 bases from J, with 12 bases between. Germline V gives CDR1 SNHLY, CDR2 FYNNEI. The CDR3 spans 12 residues. The CDR3 DNA is TGTGCCAGCGGGGGGTATGGGGAGACCCAGTACTTC. It translates to CASGGYGETQYF.

V is TRBV4-3 and J is TRBJ1-2; 9 nucleotides line up with TRBD1. The CDR3 runs to 14 residues. Germline CDR1 is LGHNA and CDR2 is YSLEER. V lost 2 bases to trimming and J lost 8 bases; unmatched junction nucleotides: 6. CDR3 amino acids: CASSQRQGGSGYTF. Written as DNA, the CDR3 is TGCGCCAGCAGCCAACGACAGGGGGGTAGCGGCTACACCTTC.

The J gene is TRBJ2-1, the V gene TRBV21-1; the table's D call of TRBD1 was not tested on the DNA. TRBV21-1 is classified as a pseudogene. The CDR3 covers 16 residues. CDR3 coding DNA: TGTGCCAGCAGCATTGTCGACAGGTCCTACCACAATGAGCAGTTCTTC. Its translation: CASSIVDRSYHNEQFF.

The V and J genes are TRBV7-9 and TRBJ2-3; TRBD2 might be the D (5 bases). Germline V gene lookup returns CDR1 SEHNR and CDR2 FQNEAQ (reference sequence). With 8 bases removed from V and 4 bases from J, the gap between germline ends came to 10 bases. This CDR3 has 12 amino acids. The DNA of the CDR3 is TGTGCCAGCCGGACGAGGGCAGATACGCAGTATTTT. This gives the protein CASRTRADTQYF.

The chain has TRBV25-1 and TRBJ2-2; 11 bases match TRBD2. The CDR3 sequence is 18 residues long. CDR1 and CDR2 from the germline V gene are MGHDK and SYGVNS. The trim removed 4 bases at V and 1 base at J, leaving 8 bases unmatched. CDR3 sequence reads: CASSGRLAGTLNTGELFF. CDR3 sequence (DNA): TGTGCCAGCAGTGGACGACTAGCGGGGACATTGAACACCGGGGAGCTGTTTTTT.